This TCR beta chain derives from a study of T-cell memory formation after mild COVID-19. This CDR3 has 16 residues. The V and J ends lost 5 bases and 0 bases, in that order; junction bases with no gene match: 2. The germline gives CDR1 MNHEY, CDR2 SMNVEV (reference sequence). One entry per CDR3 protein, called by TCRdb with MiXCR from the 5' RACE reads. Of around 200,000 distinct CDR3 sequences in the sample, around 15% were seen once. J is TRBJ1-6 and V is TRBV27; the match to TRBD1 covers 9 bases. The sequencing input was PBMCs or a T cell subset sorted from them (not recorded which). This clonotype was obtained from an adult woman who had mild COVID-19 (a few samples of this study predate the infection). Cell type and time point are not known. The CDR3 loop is CASSLQGASYNSPLHF. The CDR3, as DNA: TGTGCCAGCAGTCTACAGGGGGCCTCCTATAATTCACCCCTCCACTTT.